The TCR beta chain described here comes from a study of monozygotic twins with inflammatory bowel disease. Study-wide results and limits: With others, IBD patients shared fewer clonotypes than healthy twins did, especially with disease activity. Using the inverse Simpson index, IBD patients had lower TCRbeta diversity than healthy co-twins.

With the 5' RACE reads reprocessed, TCRdb shows one record per CDR3 protein and no DNA. The sample data list 90,000 to 110,000 distinct CDR3 sequences. Concerning this clonotype: What it binds is unknown.

Donors each gave less than 3 ml of blood. CDR1 SGHNT and CDR2 YYREEE come from the germline V gene (reference sequence). CDR3 length: 15 residues. V usage is TRBV5-4 and J usage is TRBJ2-7; TCRdb's assignment of TRBD2 cannot be checked, as there is no DNA. The receptor comes from a human donor with ulcerative colitis or Crohn's disease, or a healthy co-twin of an affected twin (not recorded which). Material for sequencing was blood. The CDR3 sequence: CASSVETSGGDEQYF.